The clone carrying this TCR beta chain was observed once. The target antigen is unknown. Libraries were prepared by immunoSEQ multiplex PCR; TCRdb keeps only in-frame clonotypes and omits some of them. The sample lists about 180,000 clones; around 87% were seen once. This entry belongs to a study of cytomegalovirus exposure and HLA in healthy donors. Across the whole study: The same platform used for the 666 first-cohort repertoires was also used for the 90 to 150 validation repertoires, as a later analysis reported.

Study conclusions and caveats: Rarity held for most TCR sequences, but there were some public TCRs that occurred in many donors. In the approximately 120 validation repertoires, a later analysis found that first-cohort TCR clusters tended to co-occur.

From germline, CDR1 is SGHRS and CDR2 YFSETQ. The V gene lost 6 bases and the J gene lost 0 bases, with 18 bases spanning the gap. There are 17 residues in the CDR3. The clonotype originates from a woman between 25 and 40 years old in good health and CMV-seronegative. The chain is built from TRBV5-1 and TRBJ2-2, with D unclear. The material sequenced was PBMCs. Here the CDR3 reads CASNPNPRGANTGELFF. The CDR3 region has the DNA TGCGCCAGCAACCCCAATCCCAGAGGCGCGAACACCGGGGAGCTGTTTTTT.